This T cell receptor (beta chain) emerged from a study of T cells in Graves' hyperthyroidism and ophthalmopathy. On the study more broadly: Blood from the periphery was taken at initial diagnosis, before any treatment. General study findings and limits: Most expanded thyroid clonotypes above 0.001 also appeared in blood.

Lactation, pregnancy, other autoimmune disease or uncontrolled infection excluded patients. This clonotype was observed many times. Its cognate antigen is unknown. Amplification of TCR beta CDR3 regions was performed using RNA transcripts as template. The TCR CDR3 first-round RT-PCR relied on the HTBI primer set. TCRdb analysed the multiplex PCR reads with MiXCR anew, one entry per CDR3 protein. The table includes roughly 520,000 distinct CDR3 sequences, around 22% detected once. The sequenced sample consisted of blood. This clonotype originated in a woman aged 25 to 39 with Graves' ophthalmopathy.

CDR3 DNA: TGTGCCAGTAGTCTCGAGCGGGGGGGGAAGGAGACCCAGTACTTC. Translation: CASSLERGGKETQYF. The rearrangement uses TRBV19 and TRBJ2-5; TRBD2 agrees at 10 bases. Germline V gene sequence: CDR1 LNHDA, CDR2 SQIVND (reference sequence). This CDR3 spans 15 amino acids. Germline trimming cut 5 bases from V and 5 bases from J; bases unmatched to any gene: 8.